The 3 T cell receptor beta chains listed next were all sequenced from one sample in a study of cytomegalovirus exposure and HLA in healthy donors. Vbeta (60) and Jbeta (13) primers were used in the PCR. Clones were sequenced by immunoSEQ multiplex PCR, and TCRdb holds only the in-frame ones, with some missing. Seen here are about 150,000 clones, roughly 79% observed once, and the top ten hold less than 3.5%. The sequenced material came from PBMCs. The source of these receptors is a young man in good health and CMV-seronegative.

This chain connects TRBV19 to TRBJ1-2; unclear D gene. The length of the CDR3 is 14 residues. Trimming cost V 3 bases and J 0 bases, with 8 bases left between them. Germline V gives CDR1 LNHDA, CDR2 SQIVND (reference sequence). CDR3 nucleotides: TGTGCCAGTAGTATTCACGCAGCTAACTATGGCTACACCTTC. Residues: CASSIHAANYGYTF.

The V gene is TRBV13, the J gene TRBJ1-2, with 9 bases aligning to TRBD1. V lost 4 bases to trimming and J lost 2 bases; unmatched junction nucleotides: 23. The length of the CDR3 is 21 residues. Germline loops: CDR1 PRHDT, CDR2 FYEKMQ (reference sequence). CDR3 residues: CASSSTYWTGANWGVNYGYTF. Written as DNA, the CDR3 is TGTGCCAGCAGCTCCACCTACTGGACAGGGGCTAACTGGGGGGTAAACTATGGCTACACCTTC.

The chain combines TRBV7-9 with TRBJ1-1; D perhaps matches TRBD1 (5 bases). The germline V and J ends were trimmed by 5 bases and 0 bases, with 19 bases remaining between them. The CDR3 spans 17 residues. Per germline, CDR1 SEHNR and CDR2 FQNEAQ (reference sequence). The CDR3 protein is CASSVDTGTKMNTEAFF. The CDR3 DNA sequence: TGTGCCAGCAGCGTAGACACCGGGACTAAGATGAACACTGAAGCTTTCTTT.